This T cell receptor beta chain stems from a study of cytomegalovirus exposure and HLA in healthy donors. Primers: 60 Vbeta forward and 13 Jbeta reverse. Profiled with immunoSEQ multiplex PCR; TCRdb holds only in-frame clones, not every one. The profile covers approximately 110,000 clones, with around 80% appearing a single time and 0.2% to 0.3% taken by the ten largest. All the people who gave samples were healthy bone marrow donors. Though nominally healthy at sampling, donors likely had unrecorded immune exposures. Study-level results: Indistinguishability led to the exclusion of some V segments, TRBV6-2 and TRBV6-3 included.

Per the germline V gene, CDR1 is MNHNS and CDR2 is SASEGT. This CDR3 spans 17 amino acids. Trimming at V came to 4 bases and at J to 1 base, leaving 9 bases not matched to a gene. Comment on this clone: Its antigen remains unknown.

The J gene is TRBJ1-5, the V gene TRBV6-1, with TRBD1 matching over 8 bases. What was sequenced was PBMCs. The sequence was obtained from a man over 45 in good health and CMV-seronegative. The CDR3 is CASSALTGDGSNQPQHF. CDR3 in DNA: TGTGCCAGCAGTGCCCTGACAGGGGATGGAAGCAATCAGCCCCAGCATTTT.